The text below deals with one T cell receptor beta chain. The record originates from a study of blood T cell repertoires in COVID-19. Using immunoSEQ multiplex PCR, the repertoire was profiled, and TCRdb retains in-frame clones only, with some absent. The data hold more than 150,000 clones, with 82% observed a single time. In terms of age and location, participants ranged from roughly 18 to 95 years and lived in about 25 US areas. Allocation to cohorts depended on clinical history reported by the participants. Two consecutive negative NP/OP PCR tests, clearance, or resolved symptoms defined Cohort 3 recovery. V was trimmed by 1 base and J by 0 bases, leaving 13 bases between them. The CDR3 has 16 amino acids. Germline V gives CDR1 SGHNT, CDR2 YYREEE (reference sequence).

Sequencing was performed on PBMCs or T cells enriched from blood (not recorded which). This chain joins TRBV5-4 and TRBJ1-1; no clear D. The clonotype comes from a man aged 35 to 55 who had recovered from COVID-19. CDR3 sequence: CASSLFFPELNTEAFF. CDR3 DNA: TGTGCCAGCAGCTTGTTTTTTCCAGAACTGAACACTGAAGCTTTCTTT.